These 25 T cell receptor beta chains came from one sample sequenced in a study of T cell changes during pregnancy in multiple sclerosis. Generated by immunoSEQ multiplex PCR, the TCRdb table keeps only in-frame clones and is missing some. Found here are approximately 70,000 clones, about 93% of them singletons; the top ten hold 1.5% to 2%. Material: peripheral blood, obtained in the first trimester of pregnancy. Source of these receptors: a female donor in good health, enrolled as a control in a pregnancy study.

This rearrangement joins TRBV15 to TRBJ2-5; 10 nucleotides match TRBD1. The ends lost 3 bases at V and 4 bases at J; junction bases unmatched: 8. Germline loops: CDR1 LNHNV, CDR2 YYDKDF (reference sequence). The CDR3 has 16 amino acids. CDR3 loop: CATSRAGTGVPETQYF. The CDR3 DNA is TGTGCCACCAGCAGGGCCGGGACAGGGGTGCCAGAGACCCAGTACTTC.

The chain couples TRBV28 to TRBJ1-2, with 9 bases that match TRBD1. The V gene end was trimmed by 6 bases and the J gene end by 2 bases; junction bases not matched to a gene: 4. Germline loops: CDR1 MDHEN, CDR2 SYDVKM. This CDR3 has 14 residues. Written as DNA, the CDR3 is TGTGCCAGCAGGGAACAGGGGGCGAACTATGGCTACACCTTC. This gives the protein CASREQGANYGYTF.

This sequence joins TRBV27 and TRBJ1-5; weak D call: TRBD1 (6 bases). This CDR3 comprises 13 residues. Germline CDR1 reads MNHEY; CDR2 reads SMNVEV (reference sequence). With 6 bases removed from V and 7 bases from J, the gap between germline ends came to 13 bases. The CDR3 sequence: CASSLQGPQPQHF. CDR3 bases: TGTGCCAGCAGCTTACAGGGCCCCCAGCCCCAGCATTTT.

The chain links TRBV28 to TRBJ1-4, with unresolved D. Between the trimmed V and J ends, which lost 8 bases and 8 bases, there was a span of 15 bases. Per the germline V gene, CDR1 is MDHEN and CDR2 is SYDVKM. The CDR3 runs 13 residues. The CDR3 nucleotides are TGTGCCAGCCAATACGCGGCTTGGGAAAAACTGTTTTTT. It specifies CASQYAAWEKLFF.

About this clone: Other nucleotide sequences from this sample produce the same CDR3. The rearrangement uses TRBV28 and TRBJ1-2, with TRBD1 matching 9 bases. The length of the CDR3 is 13 residues. Losses at the gene ends were 5 bases for V and 6 bases for J; bases not matched to a gene: 4. Germline lookup yields CDR1 MDHEN and CDR2 SYDVKM. The CDR3 nucleotides read TGTGCCAGCAGTCCGGGACAGGGTAATGGCTACACCTTC. Its translation is CASSPGQGNGYTF.

CDR3 bases: TGTGCCAGCAGCCAAGAAGCTTTTGTAGTTCAGCCCCAGCATTTT. It is translated as CASSQEAFVVQPQHF. The V gene is TRBV4-2, the J gene TRBJ1-5, with D hard to call. The CDR3 consists of 15 residues. Germline loops: CDR1 LGHNA, CDR2 YNFKEQ. V lost 0 bases, J lost 6 bases, and 12 bases lay in between.

This chain links TRBV2 with TRBJ2-7, with TRBD2 identical over 7 bases. The germline CDR1 and CDR2 sequences are SNHLY and FYNNEI. V shed 8 bases and J 3 bases; nucleotides not matched to a gene: 10. The CDR3 is 14 residues long. CDR3: CASRTSEVLYEQYF. The DNA for the CDR3 is TGTGCCAGCCGAACTAGCGAGGTACTCTACGAGCAGTACTTC.

The chain joins TRBV11-2 to TRBJ2-2, with 10 bases matching TRBD1. The germline V gene encodes CDR1 SGHAT and CDR2 FQNNGV. This CDR3 is 15 amino acids long. Unmatched junction bases numbered 5, after V lost 5 bases and J lost 5 bases. CDR3 sequence (DNA): TGTGCCAGCAGCCCAGACAGGGGGCGGACCGGGGAGCTGTTTTTT. Translated: CASSPDRGRTGELFF.

This chain uses TRBV4-1 with TRBJ2-7; maybe TRBD1 (6 bases). The CDR3 has 12 amino acids. The germline gives CDR1 MGHRA, CDR2 YSYEKL. V shed 1 base and J shed 8 bases, with 9 bases lying between them. The CDR3 protein is CASSQAQGKQYF. CDR3 bases: TGCGCCAGCAGCCAAGCCCAGGGGAAGCAGTACTTC.

V usage is TRBV28 and J usage is TRBJ1-5; TRBD1 agrees at 7 bases. Trimming cost V 7 bases and J 6 bases; bases outside gene matches: 15. CDR3 length: 16 residues. Germline V gives CDR1 MDHEN, CDR2 SYDVKM. The CDR3 reads CASKGPRDSNVQPQHF. In DNA, the CDR3 is TGTGCCAGCAAAGGCCCCCGGGACAGCAACGTTCAGCCCCAGCATTTT.

V and J are TRBV19 and TRBJ2-5, with 9 bases aligning to TRBD2. The CDR3 has 15 residues. J lost 4 bases, V lost 10 bases, and 13 bases had no gene match. Looked up from germline, CDR1 is LNHDA and CDR2 is SQIVND (reference sequence). CDR3 bases: TGTGCCACCCGATCCGGCGGGAGGGAGTCAGAGACCCAGTACTTC. Translation gives CATRSGGRESETQYF.

V usage is TRBV5-1 and J usage is TRBJ2-2, with TRBD1 matching 10 bases. With V trimmed by 7 bases and J by 7 bases, 4 bases remained unmatched. The CDR3 totals 13 residues. The germline gives CDR1 SGHRS, CDR2 YFSETQ. The CDR3 loop is CASGQGGNGELFF. In DNA, the CDR3 is TGCGCCAGCGGACAGGGGGGGAACGGGGAGCTGTTTTTT.

This clone occurred a few times. The chain uses TRBV27 and TRBJ1-1; TRBD1 is a possible D gene (6 bases). In germline, CDR1 is MNHEY, CDR2 SMNVEV (reference sequence). The V gene lost 5 bases and the J gene lost 5 bases, with 12 bases spanning the gap. The CDR3 contains 13 residues. The DNA of the CDR3 is TGTGCCAGCAGTCTACAGGGCATTACTGAAGCTTTCTTT. Amino acid sequence: CASSLQGITEAFF.

The V call is TRBV28, the J call TRBJ2-3; D is perhaps TRBD2 (6 bases). Trimming cost V 2 bases and J 0 bases, with 9 bases left between them. From germline, CDR1 is MDHEN and CDR2 SYDVKM. The CDR3 spans 15 residues. For the CDR3, the DNA is TGTGCCAGCAGTTTACCGGAGGGGAGCACAGATACGCAGTATTTT. Its protein product is CASSLPEGSTDTQYF.

The chain links TRBV20-1 to TRBJ2-1; no reliable D call. V gave up 6 bases and J gave up 4 bases, with 4 bases separating them. The germline V gene encodes CDR1 DFQATT and CDR2 SNEGSKA (reference sequence). CDR3 size: 10 residues. CDR3 amino acids: CSASYNEQFF. Written as DNA, the CDR3 is TGCAGTGCATCTTACAATGAGCAGTTCTTC.

The sample holds one count of this clone. V usage is TRBV4-1 and J usage is TRBJ2-2, with 10 bases identical to TRBD2. J lost 0 bases, V lost 0 bases, and 4 bases had no gene match. The CDR3 runs 18 residues. CDR1 MGHRA and CDR2 YSYEKL come from the germline V gene. CDR3 sequence reads: CASSQEGLADSNTGELFF. CDR3 coding DNA: TGCGCCAGCAGCCAAGAAGGACTAGCGGACTCGAACACCGGGGAGCTGTTTTTT.

V and J are TRBV28 and TRBJ2-4, with a possible D match to TRBD2 (5 bases). The CDR3 sequence is 12 residues long. V lost 3 bases, J lost 9 bases, and 9 bases lay in between. Per the germline V gene, CDR1 is MDHEN and CDR2 is SYDVKM. The CDR3 loop reads CASSLYAGIQYF. DNA for the CDR3: TGTGCCAGCAGTTTGTATGCGGGCATTCAGTACTTC.

The rearrangement joins TRBV7-6 to TRBJ2-5; no clear D gene. Germline values: CDR1 SGHVS, CDR2 FNYEAQ. The CDR3 loop spans 14 amino acids. Between the trimmed V and J ends, which lost 2 bases and 0 bases, there was a span of 7 bases. The CDR3 coding sequence is TGTGCCAGCAGCTTAAGCTCTTACCAAGAGACCCAGTACTTC. It translates to CASSLSSYQETQYF.

This chain uses TRBV28 with TRBJ2-7; D unclear. CDR3 size: 13 residues. Germline V lookup: CDR1 MDHEN, CDR2 SYDVKM. V was trimmed by 3 bases and J by 0 bases, leaving 6 bases between them. The CDR3 loop is CASSFPGSYEQYF. Written as DNA, the CDR3 is TGTGCCAGCAGTTTCCCGGGCTCCTACGAGCAGTACTTC.

V usage is TRBV28 and J usage is TRBJ2-2; D not certain. The germline V gene has CDR1 MDHEN and CDR2 SYDVKM. The V end was cut by 3 bases, the J end by 0 bases, with 14 bases between. The CDR3 loop spans 17 amino acids. The CDR3 coding sequence is TGTGCCAGCAGTTTCCTACGACTCAGATCGAACACCGGGGAGCTGTTTTTT. Encoded protein: CASSFLRLRSNTGELFF.

This chain uses TRBV6-5 with TRBJ2-1, with a weak D call TRBD2 (5 bases). This CDR3 region has 16 residues. V was clipped by 4 bases and J by 5 bases, with 18 bases between them. Per germline, CDR1 MNHEY and CDR2 SVGAGI. The CDR3 coding sequence is TGTGCCAGCAGTTCCCATGGGAAGGGAGTCCACAATGAGCAGTTCTTC. Protein: CASSSHGKGVHNEQFF.

The rearrangement links TRBV7-8 to TRBJ1-5; D call uncertain. CDR3 length: 15 residues. V lost 1 base and J 0 bases, leaving 7 bases between the germline ends. Germline V gene sequence: CDR1 SGHVS, CDR2 FQNEAQ. The CDR3 spells CASSLDSYSNQPQHF. The CDR3 DNA is TGTGCCAGCAGCTTAGACAGTTATAGCAATCAGCCCCAGCATTTT. Variable domain in full (rest from reference TRBV7-8 and TRBJ1-5): GAGVSQSPRYKVAKRGQDVALRCDPISGHVSLFWYQQALGQGPEFLTYFQNEAQLDKSGLPSDRFFAERPEGSVSTLKIQRTQQEDSAVYLCASSLDSYSNQPQHFGDGTRLSIL.

The CDR3 is CASGLAYGYTF. The CDR3 DNA sequence: TGTGCCAGTGGGCTGGCCTACGGCTACACCTTC. The V gene is TRBV19, the J gene TRBJ1-2; D gene ambiguous. Trimming removed 8 bases at V and 8 bases at J, with 12 bases between. CDR3 length: 11 amino acids. In germline, CDR1 is LNHDA, CDR2 SQIVND (reference sequence).

This chain uses TRBV25-1 with TRBJ2-3, with 10 bases fitting TRBD2. The CDR3 is made up of 17 amino acids. V gave up 6 bases and J gave up 4 bases; unmatched junction bases: 13. Germline CDR1 reads MGHDK; CDR2 reads SYGVNS. CDR3 sequence reads: CASSPAASGSTADTQYF. The CDR3 nucleotides read TGTGCCAGCAGCCCCGCCGCTAGCGGGAGTACGGCAGATACGCAGTATTTT.

The rearrangement joins TRBV5-1 to TRBJ2-3, with 7 nucleotides matching TRBD2. CDR3 length: 15 amino acids. With V trimmed by 4 bases and J by 2 bases, 7 bases remained unmatched. CDR1 and CDR2 (germline): SGHRS, YFSETQ. The CDR3 nucleotides are TGCGCCAGCAGCCCGACTAGCAGATACACAGATACGCAGTATTTT. Translating gives CASSPTSRYTDTQYF.